This T cell receptor beta chain was identified during a study of T cells in Graves' hyperthyroidism and ophthalmopathy. Regarding the study as a whole: Researchers report that a 13 V-J model separated ophthalmopathy from stable hyperthyroidism.

Clinical symptoms, serum thyroxine and TRAb, thyroid ultrasound and orbital computed tomography together formed the diagnostic basis. Germline values: CDR1 SEHNR, CDR2 FQNEAQ (reference sequence). The CDR3 contains 14 residues. Trimming pared 6 bases from V and 1 base from J, leaving 12 bases between. The table lists this clonotype with a few counts. The antigen is unknown. Authors of the study amplified TCR beta CDR3 regions from RNA transcripts. During a first-round RT-PCR of the TCR CDR3, the HTBI primer set was used. TCRdb ran MiXCR on the multiplex PCR reads and lists one entry per CDR3 protein. Among 450,000 to 700,000 distinct CDR3 sequences listed, just over 45% were seen once.

Sequencing was done on a sample of peripheral blood or thyroid tissue (not recorded which). The sequence was obtained from an adult woman with Graves' disease, either hyperthyroidism or ophthalmopathy (not recorded which). This chain uses TRBV7-9 with TRBJ1-2; a possible D gene is TRBD1 (5 bases). CDR3 sequence (DNA): TGTGCCAGCAGTTCTCCAGGGAGTAACTATGGCTACACCTTC. Translated: CASSSPGSNYGYTF.